This T cell receptor beta chain originates from a study of regulatory T cells in long-lasting Graves disease. Investigators prepared the TCR beta libraries by applying iRepertoire HTBI primers and Arm-PCR of CDR3 regions. From the multiplex PCR reads, TCRdb called clonotypes with MiXCR, one entry per CDR3 protein. The sample records about 450,000 distinct CDR3 sequences, around a quarter being singletons. Time point denoted: persistent/refractory GD, antithyroid drugs over 5 years with positive TRAb. RNA from PBMCs was the source of the TCR library. As to this clonotype: Antigen unknown.

This CDR3 contains 15 residues. Germline V gives CDR1 MNHEY, CDR2 SMNVEV (reference sequence). J gave up 3 bases and V 6 bases, and 7 bases lay outside the gene matches. Overall study results and limits: TCR diversity in persistent Graves' patients was below that of newly diagnosed ones. Persistent disease favored TRBV28, TRBJ1-2 and TRBJ2-5.

The TCR sequence derives from a female donor with Graves disease. The chain has TRBV27 and TRBJ2-7, with 11 nucleotides matching TRBD1. The material sequenced was peripheral blood mononuclear cells (PBMCs), taken when the disease was refractory, from a patient treated with antithyroid drugs. The CDR3 sequence: CASSPRTGGDYEQYF. CDR3 bases: TGTGCCAGCAGCCCTCGGACAGGGGGCGACTACGAGCAGTACTTC.